This TCR beta chain was sequenced during a study of cytomegalovirus exposure and HLA in healthy donors. Study information: Ancestry clustering placed 70% to 90% of over 300 genotyped donors in the Caucasian-associated cluster.

PCR used 60 Vbeta primers and 13 Jbeta primers. Produced via immunoSEQ multiplex PCR; TCRdb's table is partial and in-frame only. This sample has approximately 180,000 clones, with about 80% found just once. On this clone itself: The antigen is unknown.

Whole-study results and caveats: Later work showed greater clonal expansion in HLA-associated TCR beta chains than in equally common others.

Material for sequencing was PBMCs. The sequence came from a woman aged 40 to 50 in good health and CMV-seronegative.

As DNA, the CDR3 is TGTGCCAGCAGCTTCCAGGGAGGTCCTGGAAACACCATATATTTT. It specifies CASSFQGGPGNTIYF. The rearrangement uses TRBV7-9 and TRBJ1-3, with D tentatively TRBD1 (5 bases). The V and J ends lost 3 bases and 2 bases respectively, with 11 bases between them. From germline, CDR1 is SEHNR and CDR2 FQNEAQ (reference sequence). This CDR3 region has 15 residues.